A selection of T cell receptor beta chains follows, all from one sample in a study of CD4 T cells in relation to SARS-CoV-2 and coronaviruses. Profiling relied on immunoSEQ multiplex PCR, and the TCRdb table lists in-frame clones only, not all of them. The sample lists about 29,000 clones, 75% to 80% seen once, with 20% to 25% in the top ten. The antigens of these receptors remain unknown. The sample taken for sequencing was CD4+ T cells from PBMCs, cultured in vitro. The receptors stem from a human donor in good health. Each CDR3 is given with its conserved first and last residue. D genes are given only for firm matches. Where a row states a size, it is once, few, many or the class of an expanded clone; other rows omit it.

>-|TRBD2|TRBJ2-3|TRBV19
TGTGCCAGTAGTTCTCCTCGGCGGGGGGGGGATACGCAGTATTTT
CASSSPRRGGDTQYF
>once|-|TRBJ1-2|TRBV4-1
TGCGCCAGCAGCCAAGAGCAAGGACAGAGCTATGGCTACACCTTC
CASSQEQGQSYGYTF
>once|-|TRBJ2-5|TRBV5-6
TGTGCCAGCAGCTTGGGAATCCCTCCCCAAGTGGAGACCCAGTACTTC
CASSLGIPPQVETQYF
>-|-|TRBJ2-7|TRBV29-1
TGCAGCGTTGTGCCCCTTTCCGTACCCGAGCAGTACTTC
CSVVPLSVPEQYF
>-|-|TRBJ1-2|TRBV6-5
TGTGCCAGCCGCTTGCGGTCGGGGGCGCCTGGCTACACCTTC
CASRLRSGAPGYTF
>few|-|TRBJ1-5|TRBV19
TGTGCCAGTAGTCAGGACGGAAGCAATCAGCCCCAGCATTTT
CASSQDGSNQPQHF
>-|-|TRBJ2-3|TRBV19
TGTGCCAGTAGCGGGCAGGCAGAACCTAGCACAGATACGCAGTATTTT
CASSGQAEPSTDTQYF
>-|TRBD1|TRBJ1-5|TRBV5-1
TGCGCCAGCAGCTTGGGACAGGGCGGTCAGCCCCAGCATTTT
CASSLGQGGQPQHF
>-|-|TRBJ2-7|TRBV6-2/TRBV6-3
TGTGCCAGCAGTTACATTGCGGCCTCCCCTAGGGGCTACGAGCAGTACTTC
CASSYIAASPRGYEQYF
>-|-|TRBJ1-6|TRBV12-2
TGTGCAAGTCGCTTAATCTTTGGGGTGTCACCCCTCCACTTT
CASRLIFGVSPLHF
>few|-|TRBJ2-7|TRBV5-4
TGTGCCAGCAGCTTGGATCTCACGACAACCTACGAGCAGTACTTC
CASSLDLTTTYEQYF
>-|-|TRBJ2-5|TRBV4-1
TGCGCCAGCAGCCCCTTCCTCTATGGGGAGACCCAGTACTTC
CASSPFLYGETQYF
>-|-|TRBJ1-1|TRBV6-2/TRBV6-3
TGTGCCAGCAGCCTAAGATCAGGGGACACTGAAGCTTTCTTT
CASSLRSGDTEAFF
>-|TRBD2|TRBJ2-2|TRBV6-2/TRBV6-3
TGTGCCAGCAGTTACTCGGGGACTAGCGGCTTCGGGGGGTACACCGGGGAGCTGTTTTTT
CASSYSGTSGFGGYTGELFF
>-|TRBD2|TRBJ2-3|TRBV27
TGTGGCACATCGATGCGGGAGGCAGATACGCAGTATTTT
CGTSMREADTQYF
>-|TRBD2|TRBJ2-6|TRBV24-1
TGTGCCACCAGTGATAGCGGGGGGTTCTCTGGGGCCAACGTCCTGACTTTC
CATSDSGGFSGANVLTF
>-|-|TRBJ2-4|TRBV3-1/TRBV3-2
TGTGCCAGCAGCCAGTATGGCCGGGGTATTCAGTACTTC
CASSQYGRGIQYF
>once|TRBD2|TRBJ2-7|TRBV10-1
TGCGCCAGCAGTGAGACCCTCCGGGGGGGCAACGAGCAGTACTTC
CASSETLRGGNEQYF
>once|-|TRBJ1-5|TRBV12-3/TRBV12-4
TGTGCCAGCAGCCTGGACAGTGAGCAGCCCCAGCATTTT
CASSLDSEQPQHF
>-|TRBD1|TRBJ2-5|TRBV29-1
TGCAGCGTTTCCACAGGGGGCGGGGAGACCCAGTACTTC
CSVSTGGGETQYF
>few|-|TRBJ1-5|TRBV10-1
TGCGCCAGCAGTGCACATGAAAGCAATCAGCCCCAGCATTTT
CASSAHESNQPQHF
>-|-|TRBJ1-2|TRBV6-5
TGTGCCAGCAGGGAGACAGTAGGCTATGGCTACACCTTC
CASRETVGYGYTF
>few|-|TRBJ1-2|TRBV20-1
TGCAGTGCTAGTGAAACAGCTAACTATGGCTACACCTTC
CSASETANYGYTF
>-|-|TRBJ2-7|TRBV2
TGTGCCAGCAGTGTGAGACGGAACTCCTACGAGCAGTACTTC
CASSVRRNSYEQYF
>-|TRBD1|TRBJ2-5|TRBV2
TGTGCCAGCAGGGGACAGGGGCAAGAGACCCAGTACTTC
CASRGQGQETQYF
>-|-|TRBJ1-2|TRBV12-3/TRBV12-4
TGTGCCAGCAGACGGCAGGGGCGAGGCTACACCTTC
CASRRQGRGYTF
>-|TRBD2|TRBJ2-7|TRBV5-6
TGTGCCAGCAAACACCGACTAGCGACCTCCTACGAGCAGTACTTC
CASKHRLATSYEQYF
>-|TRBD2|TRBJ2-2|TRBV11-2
TGTGCCAGCAGCACTAGCGGGAGAGGGTTCCCCGGGGAGCTGTTTTTT
CASSTSGRGFPGELFF
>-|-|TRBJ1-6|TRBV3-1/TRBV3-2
TGTGCCAGCAGCCAACTGGACAGTCGGGACCTCCACTTT
CASSQLDSRDLHF
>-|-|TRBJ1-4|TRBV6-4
TGTGCCAACCCCTCGGAGGGGGGTAGGTACGGTGAAAAACTGTTTTTT
CANPSEGGRYGEKLFF
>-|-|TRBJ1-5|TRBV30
TGTGCCTGGAGTCCCGGGACATACAATCAGCCCCAGCATTTT
CAWSPGTYNQPQHF
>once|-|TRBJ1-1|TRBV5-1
TGCGCCAGCAGCTTACAGGGAGGAAGCACTGAAGCTTTCTTT
CASSLQGGSTEAFF
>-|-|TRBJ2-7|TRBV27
TGTGCCAGCAGTCCTACGAGACAGTCCTACGAGCAGTACTTC
CASSPTRQSYEQYF
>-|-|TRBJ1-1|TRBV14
TGTGCCAGCAGCCAAGTAGTGGCTTTCTTT
CASSQVVAFF
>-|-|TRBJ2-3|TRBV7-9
TGTGCCAGCAGCCCCAGCAGCACAGATACGCAGTATTTT
CASSPSSTDTQYF
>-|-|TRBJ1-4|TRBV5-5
TGTGCCAGCAGCTCGTACAGTGCAACTAATGAAAAACTGTTTTTT
CASSSYSATNEKLFF
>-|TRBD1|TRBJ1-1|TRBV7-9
TGTGCCAGCAGCTTGACAGGGGGCACTGAAGCTTTCTTT
CASSLTGGTEAFF
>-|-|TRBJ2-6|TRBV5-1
TGCGCCAGCAGCCAACAGAGCTCTGGGGCCAACGTCCTGACTTTC
CASSQQSSGANVLTF
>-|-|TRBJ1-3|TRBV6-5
TGTGCCAGCAGTTACGGTGGAAACACCATATATTTT
CASSYGGNTIYF
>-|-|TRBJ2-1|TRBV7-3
TGTGCCAGCAGCTTAAGGCCCAGGGGAGCCTACAATGAGCAGTTCTTC
CASSLRPRGAYNEQFF
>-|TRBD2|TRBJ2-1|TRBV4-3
TGCGCCAGCAGCTTCGAAGGGCGGGGGATCCACAATGAGCAGTTCTTC
CASSFEGRGIHNEQFF